This T cell receptor (beta chain) came from a study of blood T cells in healthy people across ages. General study results and limits: A strong correlation was seen between TCR beta diversity and naive T cell percentage. Among T cells, TCR beta diversity per million cells dropped roughly linearly as age rose.

Comments on this clonotype: Antigen unknown.

The authors ran a second PCR of roughly 6 to 12 cycles using a sample-barcoded 5' primer and a J-beta primer mix. Each cDNA molecule received a tag from a template-switch adaptor that had 12 random nucleotides. TCRdb fed the 5' RACE reads into MiXCR, producing one record per CDR3 protein. This table has hundreds of thousands of distinct CDR3 sequences, around 45% appearing once. V lost 0 bases to trimming and J lost 6 bases, with 9 bases between them. The CDR3 length is 13 residues. Germline V gene data show CDR1 as LGHNA and CDR2 as YSLEER. The receptor comes from a man in his sixties in good health. Sample: blood. V is TRBV4-3 and J is TRBJ2-7, with D unclear. CDR3 in DNA: TGCGCCAGCAGCCAAGATCAGATTGGCGAGCAGTACTTC. It yields the protein CASSQDQIGEQYF.